What follows are 5 T cell receptor beta chains derived from one specimen sequenced in a study of cytomegalovirus exposure and HLA in healthy donors. In the PCR, 60 Vbeta and 13 Jbeta primers were used. The table came from immunoSEQ multiplex PCR; TCRdb's copy has only in-frame clones and leaves some out. With 60,000 to 65,000 clones in the sample, the ten largest clones hold approximately 4%. The sample taken for sequencing was PBMCs. These receptors were collected from a woman aged 18 to 35 in good health and CMV-seronegative.

V usage is TRBV25-1 and J usage is TRBJ1-4, with 12 positions matching TRBD1. Per the germline V gene, CDR1 is MGHDK and CDR2 is SYGVNS. V trimming: 4 bases; J trimming: 8 bases; junction bases outside the gene matches: 14. This CDR3 spans 18 amino acids. CDR3 in DNA: TGTGCCAGCAGTGGCCCCGGGACAGGGGGCACGGGTGGCGAAAAACTGTTTTTT. Amino acids: CASSGPGTGGTGGEKLFF.

J is TRBJ2-1 and V is TRBV25-1; TRBD1 aligns across 7 bases. The CDR3 loop spans 14 amino acids. Unmatched junction bases numbered 4, after V lost 4 bases and J lost 4 bases. Germline V gene data show CDR1 as MGHDK and CDR2 as SYGVNS. This chain's CDR3 is CASSGGDRYNEQFF. The CDR3 nucleotides are TGTGCCAGCAGTGGAGGGGACAGATACAATGAGCAGTTCTTC.

J is TRBJ2-5 and V is TRBV11-3, with TRBD1 identical over 9 bases. V lost 1 base, J lost 3 bases, and 9 bases stayed unmatched. Per germline, CDR1 SGHNT and CDR2 YENEEA. The CDR3 sequence is 17 residues long. In DNA, the CDR3 is TGTGCCAGCAGCTTAGTTTTCTCGGGGACAGGGAAAGAGACCCAGTACTTC. As protein: CASSLVFSGTGKETQYF.

The rearrangement links TRBV5-4 to TRBJ2-7, with a possible D match to TRBD2 (5 bases). CDR3 length equals 15 residues. Germline CDR1 SGHNT, CDR2 YYREEE (reference sequence). The ends were cut back, 2 bases at V and 4 bases at J, with 16 bases in the middle. Written as DNA, the CDR3 is TGTGCCAGCAGCTTTTTGCCCTTGGGAGATTACGAGCAGTACTTC. Translation: CASSFLPLGDYEQYF.

The chain combines TRBV5-1 with TRBJ2-7; a weak D match, TRBD2 (5 bases). Trimming stripped 4 bases from V and 6 bases from J, with 11 bases between. CDR3 length: 12 amino acids. Germline assignment: CDR1 SGHRS and CDR2 YFSETQ. The CDR3 protein is CASSPGGREQYF. As DNA, the CDR3 is TGCGCCAGCAGCCCCGGCGGGCGCGAGCAGTACTTC.